Listed below are T cell receptor beta chains from one sample, sequenced in a study of CD8 T cells in ankylosing spondylitis. From the 5' RACE reads, TCRdb called clonotypes with MiXCR, one entry per CDR3 protein. The table records around 150,000 distinct CDR3 sequences, around a third of them present only once. Sequencing was carried out using synovial fluid, either unsorted or a sorted T cell fraction (not recorded which). These receptors all stem from a male donor with ankylosing spondylitis. CDR3s include the opening cysteine and the closing phenylalanine or tryptophan. The D gene is left open where the match is weak. Part of the rows lack a size; the others show once, few, many or a class for expanded clones.

j_gene | v_gene | d_gene | abundance | CDR3nt | CDR3aa
TRBJ2-2 | TRBV4-1 | . | many | TGCGCCAGCAGCCAAGTCAGGTCCGGCGGGGAGCTGTTTTTT | CASSQVRSGGELFF
TRBJ1-1 | TRBV28 | . | . | TGTGCCAGCAGTTCCCGGCTTGAAGCTTTCTTT | CASSSRLEAFF
TRBJ1-1 | TRBV6-1 | TRBD1 | . | TGTGCCAGCATTGCCACCCGTAGGACAGGGAACACTGAAGCTTTCTTT | CASIATRRTGNTEAFF
TRBJ2-7 | TRBV10-3 | TRBD2 | many | TGTGCCATCAGCCGACTAGCGGGGGGGAACTACGAGCAGTACTTC | CAISRLAGGNYEQYF
TRBJ2-3 | TRBV30 | TRBD1 | . | TGTGCCTGGAGCCCACCAGGGGGCTGGGGCACAGATACGCAGTATTTT | CAWSPPGGWGTDTQYF
TRBJ1-1 | TRBV19 | . | few | TGTGCCAGTAGTCCCCCCGGACGGCACGCGGCTGAAGCTTTCTTT | CASSPPGRHAAEAFF
TRBJ1-3 | TRBV5-1 | TRBD1 | . | TGCGCCAGCAGCTTGGGCCGACCGGGACAGGGGGCGTCTGCTGGAAACACCATATATTTT | CASSLGRPGQGASAGNTIYF
TRBJ1-1 | TRBV7-9 | . | . | TGTGCCAGCAGTAGGGAGGGGGGGTCTAGGGCTTTCTTT | CASSREGGSRAFF
TRBJ1-3 | TRBV12-3/TRBV12-4 | TRBD1 | few | TGTGCCAGCAGCAGACAGGGGGCTGGAAACACCATATATTTT | CASSRQGAGNTIYF
TRBJ1-1 | TRBV10-3 | . | . | TGTGCCATCAGTGTAACCGCAGGGATGAACACTGAAGCTTTCTTT | CAISVTAGMNTEAFF